A single sample is the source of the 21 T cell receptor beta chains below, sequenced in a study of blood T cell repertoires in COVID-19. Clones were sequenced by immunoSEQ multiplex PCR, and TCRdb holds only the in-frame ones, with some missing. The sample consists of 400,000 to 500,000 clones, around nine tenths of them appearing once. Sequenced sample: PBMCs or T cells enriched from blood (not recorded which). All receptors come from a woman aged 18-29 years who had been exposed to COVID-19.

The CDR3 here is CASSLIQGATDTQYF. The DNA of the CDR3 is TGTGCCAGCAGTCTGATCCAGGGGGCAACAGATACGCAGTATTTT. The genes are TRBV27 and TRBJ2-3, with 8 nucleotides matching TRBD1. The germline gives CDR1 MNHEY, CDR2 SMNVEV (reference sequence). The CDR3 loop spans 15 amino acids. After removal of 5 bases from V and 3 bases from J, the junction contained 7 bases not matched to a gene.

Here the CDR3 reads CASSYSGQNIQYF. The CDR3 DNA follows: TGTGCCAGCAGTTACTCGGGGCAAAACATTCAGTACTTC. V gene TRBV6-5 combines with J gene TRBJ2-4; the D gene is possibly TRBD1 (5 bases). The CDR3 length is 13 residues. Germline lookup yields CDR1 MNHEY and CDR2 SVGAGI. The V and J ends lost 0 bases and 5 bases respectively, with 5 bases between them.

This chain connects TRBV18 to TRBJ1-6; 7 nucleotides align to TRBD1. Germline assignment: CDR1 KGHSH and CDR2 LQKENI. The CDR3 sequence is 16 residues long. Trimming cost V 2 bases and J 7 bases; bases outside gene matches: 8. CDR3 DNA: TGTGCCAGCTCACCAAATCAAGGGGGCACGAATTCACCCCTCCACTTT. Amino acids: CASSPNQGGTNSPLHF.

The chain recombines TRBV13 with TRBJ2-2; 10 bases are a match to TRBD2. CDR3 length: 18 amino acids. Germline V CDR1 and CDR2: PRHDT, FYEKMQ (reference sequence). The V segment lost 2 bases and the J segment 5 bases; nucleotides outside the gene matches: 11. The CDR3 sequence: CASSLYLAGAGDTGELFF. In DNA, the CDR3 is TGTGCCAGCAGCTTATATCTAGCGGGAGCGGGGGATACCGGGGAGCTGTTTTTT.

The chain joins TRBV14 to TRBJ2-7; a possible D gene is TRBD1 (5 bases). The CDR3 runs 16 residues. The V end lost 2 bases, the J end lost 4 bases, and 18 bases lay between the germline ends. In germline, CDR1 is SGHDN, CDR2 FVKESK. DNA for the CDR3: TGTGCCAGCAGCCAACCCCCGTCCAGGGCAGTGTACGAGCAGTACTTC. The encoded protein is CASSQPPSRAVYEQYF.

This clone was seen once. The rearrangement links TRBV28 to TRBJ1-1; D is ambiguous. Germline assignment: CDR1 MDHEN and CDR2 SYDVKM. The CDR3 has 12 amino acids. Trimming pared 5 bases from V and 6 bases from J, leaving 10 bases between. This CDR3 is CASSTPPAEAFF. The CDR3 nucleotides are TGTGCCAGCAGTACACCTCCCGCTGAAGCTTTCTTT.

The chain links TRBV19 to TRBJ1-1, with a tentative D call TRBD1 (6 bases). In germline, CDR1 is LNHDA, CDR2 SQIVND (reference sequence). Between the trimmed V and J ends, which lost 3 bases and 4 bases, there was a span of 9 bases. The length of the CDR3 is 13 residues. The CDR3 sequence is CASSIGQSTEAFF. The CDR3 DNA reads as TGTGCCAGTAGTATTGGACAGTCCACTGAAGCTTTCTTT.

The gene calls are TRBV12-5 and TRBJ2-2, with 9 bases fitting TRBD2. V lost 9 bases, J lost 6 bases, and 14 bases stayed unmatched. Per the germline V gene, CDR1 is LGHNT and CDR2 is FRNRAP. The CDR3 consists of 16 residues. The CDR3 nucleotides are TGTGCTAGCTCCCCGGCTAGCGGGAATTTCCCCGGGGAGCTGTTTTTT. This codes for CASSPASGNFPGELFF.

The chain has TRBV6-5 and TRBJ1-4; possible D gene TRBD1, 5 bases. Per germline, CDR1 MNHEY and CDR2 SVGAGI. The ends were cut back, 2 bases at V and 6 bases at J, with 10 bases in the middle. This CDR3 is 14 amino acids long. The CDR3 DNA reads as TGTGCCAGCAGTTACGGTCAGGGCTATGAAAAACTGTTTTTT. Translated: CASSYGQGYEKLFF.

This sequence joins TRBV4-3 and TRBJ2-6; a weak D match, TRBD2 (6 bases). The germline gives CDR1 LGHNA, CDR2 YSLEER. Trimming removed 4 bases from V and 0 bases from J, with 10 bases in between. The CDR3 loop spans 16 amino acids. This chain's CDR3 is CASSPGLSSGANVLTF. The CDR3 DNA reads as TGCGCCAGCAGCCCGGGACTCAGCTCTGGGGCCAACGTCCTGACTTTC.

This chain joins TRBV11-2 and TRBJ2-3, with 8 bases identical to TRBD2. V gave up 4 bases and J gave up 2 bases; unmatched junction bases: 5. The germline V gene has CDR1 SGHAT and CDR2 FQNNGV. The CDR3 is made up of 15 amino acids. CDR3 coding DNA: TGTGCCAGCAGCTCCGGGACTAGGGACACAGATACGCAGTATTTT. Encoded protein: CASSSGTRDTDTQYF.

This clone came up once. The chain is built from TRBV10-2 and TRBJ2-5; weak D call: TRBD1 (5 bases). Trimming cost V 6 bases and J 2 bases, with 13 bases left between them. The CDR3 has 14 residues. From germline, CDR1 is WSHSY and CDR2 SAAADI. CDR3 DNA: TGCGCCAGCAGCGAGCAGGGTTGGCAAGAGACCCAGTACTTC. Protein sequence: CASSEQGWQETQYF.

The rearrangement joins TRBV4-3 to TRBJ1-4; 7 bases line up with TRBD1. Germline loops: CDR1 LGHNA, CDR2 YSLEER. The CDR3 is 14 amino acids. Trimming cost V 0 bases and J 8 bases; bases outside gene matches: 3. The CDR3 here is CASSQEQGNEKLFF. CDR3 bases: TGCGCCAGCAGCCAAGAACAGGGGAACGAAAAACTGTTTTTT.

This sequence joins TRBV7-2 and TRBJ2-7; 7 nucleotides align to TRBD2. The germline V gene has CDR1 SGHTA and CDR2 FQGNSA. The J segment lost 7 bases and the V segment lost 4 bases, leaving 10 bases of the junction unmatched. The CDR3 covers 14 residues. CDR3 sequence: CASSSQRGTKEQYF. The CDR3 DNA follows: TGTGCCAGCAGCTCACAGCGGGGTACGAAAGAGCAGTACTTC.

The chain joins TRBV2 to TRBJ1-4; D is unresolved. Germline CDR1 and CDR2: SNHLY and FYNNEI. V lost 6 bases to trimming and J lost 7 bases, with 15 bases between them. The CDR3 consists of 14 residues. The DNA for the CDR3 is TGTGCCAGCAGGCAGATAAAGGCGGGTGAAAAACTGTTTTTT. Translated: CASRQIKAGEKLFF.

The chain employs TRBV12-3 or TRBV12-4 and TRBJ1-2; D is undetermined. V gave up 2 bases and J gave up 6 bases, with 10 bases separating them. This CDR3 contains 13 residues. CDR3 in DNA: TGTGCCAGCAGTTTATCCCCCGCGGATGGCTACACCTTC. This encodes CASSLSPADGYTF.

The chain carries TRBV25-1 and TRBJ2-5; D may be TRBD2 (5 bases). The V end was cut by 6 bases, the J end by 2 bases, with 7 bases between. Germline V lookup: CDR1 MGHDK, CDR2 SYGVNS. The CDR3 runs 12 residues. CDR3 sequence (DNA): TGTGCCAGCAGAGGGAGACAAGAGACCCAGTACTTC. Residues: CASRGRQETQYF.

The rearrangement uses TRBV28 and TRBJ2-5; TRBD1 aligns across 11 bases. Germline CDR1 and CDR2: MDHEN and SYDVKM. Trimming removed 4 bases from V and 5 bases from J; junction bases left unmatched: 12. The CDR3 length is 17 residues. The CDR3 loop is CASSSNLGQGAVETQYF. The CDR3 coding sequence is TGTGCCAGCAGTTCTAACCTCGGACAGGGGGCGGTGGAGACCCAGTACTTC.

The CDR3 here is CATRPTGRGGNQPQHF. The DNA for the CDR3 is TGTGCCACCCGGCCAACAGGGAGAGGGGGCAATCAGCCCCAGCATTTT. The chain has TRBV28 and TRBJ1-5; a possible D gene is TRBD1 (6 bases). The V end was cut by 10 bases, the J end by 2 bases, with 21 bases between. This CDR3 has 16 amino acids. Germline CDR1 MDHEN, CDR2 SYDVKM.

This chain joins TRBV18 and TRBJ1-5; D gene ambiguous. Germline CDR1 is KGHSH and CDR2 is LQKENI. The CDR3 is made up of 15 amino acids. The germline V and J ends were trimmed by 1 base and 4 bases, with 11 bases remaining between them. This chain's CDR3 is CASSPLEAKNQPQHF. In nucleotides, the CDR3 is TGTGCCAGCTCACCACTAGAGGCAAAAAATCAGCCCCAGCATTTT.

The CDR3 DNA reads as TGTGCCAGCAGCTTGGCGGGGGGGAGTAATCAGCCCCAGCATTTT. This sequence encodes CASSLAGGSNQPQHF. The V call is TRBV7-2, the J call TRBJ1-5; tentatively, D is TRBD1 (5 bases). Germline V gene data show CDR1 as SGHTA and CDR2 as FQGNSA. Trimming removed 3 bases from V and 4 bases from J, with 13 bases in between. The CDR3 runs 15 residues.